These 3 T cell receptor beta chains were all obtained from the same sample, sequenced in a study of radiation and T cells in renal cell carcinoma. Regarding time point: baseline pretreatment blood. Indicated treatment: 15 Gy SBRT to primary tumor, nephrectomy 4 weeks later. Clones were read by immunoSEQ multiplex PCR, and TCRdb kept only the in-frame ones, dropping some. The data show 50,000 to 75,000 clones, with more than 60% seen just once and more than 7% held by the top ten. The material sequenced was blood, taken from a patient whose treatment included radiotherapy and nephrectomy. The receptors were sampled from a man in his 60s with renal cell carcinoma.

The chain recombines TRBV7-3 with TRBJ2-3, with unresolved D. The CDR3 runs 13 residues. Germline CDR1 reads SGHTA; CDR2 reads FQGTGA. The ends were cut back, 4 bases at V and 5 bases at J, with 10 bases in the middle. The CDR3 region is CASSWDGEDTQYF. CDR3 nucleotides: TGTGCCAGCAGCTGGGATGGGGAAGATACGCAGTATTTT.

The rearrangement uses TRBV27 and TRBJ1-3; D possibly corresponds to TRBD1 (5 bases). This CDR3 contains 15 residues. V dropped 5 bases and J dropped 4 bases, with 15 bases sitting between them. The germline V gene has CDR1 MNHEY and CDR2 SMNVEV (reference sequence). In nucleotides, the CDR3 is TGTGCCAGCAGTCCCCAGGGATTTGACGGAAACACCATATATTTT. Translation: CASSPQGFDGNTIYF.

V and J are TRBV10-2 and TRBJ2-1, with 12 bases lining up with TRBD1. J was trimmed by 8 bases and V by 4 bases; bases with no gene match: 6. This CDR3 is built from 15 residues. Germline V gene sequence: CDR1 WSHSY, CDR2 SAAADI. The CDR3 region has the DNA TGCGCCAGCAGTGCATGGGACAGGGGGCGCGATGAGCAGTTCTTC. Translated, it gives CASSAWDRGRDEQFF.